Below, 13 T cell receptor beta chains from the same sample are listed, as sequenced in a study of blood T cell repertoires in COVID-19. Generated by immunoSEQ multiplex PCR, the TCRdb table keeps only in-frame clones and is missing some. Of a few hundred thousand clones in the sample, 85% are singletons; the top ten hold 2% to 3%. The sequencing input was PBMCs or T cells enriched from blood (not recorded which). These receptor sequences come from a woman aged 45-59 years who had recovered from COVID-19.

The chain employs TRBV30 and TRBJ2-5; 9 bases line up with TRBD1. Germline V gene sequence: CDR1 GTSNPN, CDR2 SVGIG (reference sequence). CDR3 size: 13 residues. Trimming at V came to 4 bases and at J to 4 bases, leaving 4 bases not matched to a gene. The CDR3: CAWIVGQGETQYF. The CDR3 DNA reads TGTGCCTGGATCGTGGGACAGGGAGAGACCCAGTACTTC.

The DNA for the CDR3 is TGCGCCAGCAGCCCCGGGACAGGGGGTTTCGAGCAGTACTTC. Amino acids: CASSPGTGGFEQYF. The chain joins TRBV5-1 to TRBJ2-7; 11 bases are a match to TRBD1. Germline lookup yields CDR1 SGHRS and CDR2 YFSETQ. V trimming: 4 bases; J trimming: 6 bases; junction bases outside the gene matches: 6. The CDR3 has 14 amino acids.

The chain carries TRBV5-5 and TRBJ1-2; a weak D match, TRBD1 (5 bases). Looked up from germline, CDR1 is SGHKS and CDR2 is YYEKEE (reference sequence). V was shortened by 0 bases and J by 9 bases, with 9 bases between the two germline ends. The CDR3 has 12 residues. CDR3 DNA: TGTGCCAGCAGCTTGGGCGCAGGGAGCTACACCTTC. This sequence encodes CASSLGAGSYTF.

This chain links TRBV5-1 with TRBJ1-4; D unclear. This CDR3 spans 14 amino acids. V dropped 3 bases and J dropped 0 bases, with 6 bases sitting between them. The V gene's germline CDR1 is SGHRS and CDR2 YFSETQ. The DNA of the CDR3 is TGCGCCAGCAGCTCTTCAGCAACTAATGAAAAACTGTTTTTT. Translated, it gives CASSSSATNEKLFF.

This rearrangement joins TRBV2 to TRBJ1-4; D perhaps matches TRBD1 (5 bases). The germline V gene encodes CDR1 SNHLY and CDR2 FYNNEI. Trimming shortened V by 4 bases and J by 7 bases, and 10 bases separated the two germline ends. The CDR3 has 13 residues. The chain's CDR3 is CASSGATVEKLFF. The DNA for the CDR3 is TGTGCCAGCAGTGGGGCGACAGTTGAAAAACTGTTTTTT.

In DNA form, the CDR3 reads TGTGCCAGTAGTCTCACGCGGGGGACAGGGGGCAATTCACCCCTCCACTTT. Protein product: CASSLTRGTGGNSPLHF. The rearrangement uses TRBV19 and TRBJ1-6; 12 bases line up with TRBD1. This CDR3 contains 17 residues. The germline gives CDR1 LNHDA, CDR2 SQIVND (reference sequence). V gave up 5 bases and J gave up 7 bases; unmatched junction bases: 9.

The chain has TRBV29-1 and TRBJ2-7, with TRBD2 matching 11 bases. Germline CDR1 SQVTM, CDR2 ANQGSEA. With V trimmed by 2 bases and J by 6 bases, 6 bases remained unmatched. The CDR3 length is 14 residues. This CDR3 reads CSVELAGGPSEQYF. The CDR3 bases are TGCAGCGTTGAACTAGCGGGAGGCCCCTCCGAGCAGTACTTC.

The chain links TRBV6-5 to TRBJ2-5; 7 nucleotides match TRBD2. CDR3 length: 14 amino acids. Germline V gene sequence: CDR1 MNHEY, CDR2 SVGAGI. J lost 5 bases, V lost 4 bases, and 7 bases had no gene match. In nucleotides, the CDR3 is TGTGCCAGCAGTTCTAGCGGAGGGTGGGAGACCCAGTACTTC. It specifies CASSSSGGWETQYF.

This chain joins TRBV18 and TRBJ2-7; the match to TRBD2 covers 7 bases. The CDR3 covers 15 residues. CDR1 is KGHSH and CDR2 is LQKENI in the germline V gene. Losses at the gene ends were 6 bases for V and 4 bases for J; bases not matched to a gene: 12. CDR3 DNA sequence: TGTGCCAGCTCGCTAAACACCGGGACTATATACGAGCAGTACTTC. This codes for CASSLNTGTIYEQYF.

The CDR3 sequence is CASSLSRLVRGGSNQPQHF. As DNA, the CDR3 is TGTGCCAGCAGTCTATCCCGGCTGGTTAGAGGGGGCAGCAATCAGCCCCAGCATTTT. The chain links TRBV28 to TRBJ1-5, with TRBD1 matching 7 bases. Per the germline V gene, CDR1 is MDHEN and CDR2 is SYDVKM. The CDR3 spans 19 residues. J gave up 1 base and V 5 bases, and 17 bases lay outside the gene matches.

This rearrangement joins TRBV2 to TRBJ1-1, with 8 positions matching TRBD1. Germline V gives CDR1 SNHLY, CDR2 FYNNEI. J was trimmed by 0 bases and V by 7 bases; bases with no gene match: 1. CDR3 length equals 13 residues. The CDR3 loop reads CASTGQVNTEAFF. The CDR3 DNA sequence: TGTGCCAGCACGGGACAGGTGAACACTGAAGCTTTCTTT.

This clone was detected only a few times. J is TRBJ1-2 and V is TRBV19; D perhaps matches TRBD1 (6 bases). Germline lookup yields CDR1 LNHDA and CDR2 SQIVND (reference sequence). Trimming removed 5 bases at V and 8 bases at J, with 18 bases between. CDR3 length: 14 residues. The CDR3 bases are TGTGCCAGTAGTGAGCATTATCAGGGGAGCGGCTACACCTTC. Protein sequence: CASSEHYQGSGYTF.

Only a few counts were recorded for this clone. The J gene is TRBJ1-1, the V gene TRBV28, with D unclear. The V end was cut by 2 bases, the J end by 1 base, with 5 bases between. CDR1 is MDHEN and CDR2 is SYDVKM in the germline V gene. The CDR3 is made up of 13 amino acids. CDR3 bases: TGTGCCAGCAGTTTAGGCCAGAACACTGAAGCTTTCTTT. This codes for CASSLGQNTEAFF.